In its sample, the clone carrying this T cell receptor (beta chain) was seen many times. Each CDR3 protein is one row after TCRdb ran MiXCR on the 5' RACE reads. The profile shows fewer than 350,000 distinct CDR3 sequences, about 3.5% of them singletons. V trimming: 3 bases; J trimming: 2 bases; junction bases outside the gene matches: 4. Germline V gene data show CDR1 as SGHVS and CDR2 as FNYEAQ. CDR3 size: 15 residues. This sample is part of a study of T cells after yellow fever vaccination. This sample comprised PBMCs, obtained on the day of the yellow fever booster vaccination. The V call is TRBV7-6, the J call TRBJ2-3; 8 bases are a match to TRBD2. The clonotype comes from a man aged 18 to 29 who received the YFV17D yellow fever vaccine. The CDR3 DNA reads as TGTGCCAGCAGCTTTAAGCGGGGGCCCACAGATACGCAGTATTTT. This translates into CASSFKRGPTDTQYF.